This passage covers 27 T cell receptor beta chains from one sample sequenced in a study of early T cells in non-severe SARS-CoV-2 infection. TCRdb fed the 5' RACE reads into MiXCR, producing one record per CDR3 protein. The sample shows tens of thousands of distinct CDR3 sequences, roughly 6.1% of them seen only once. Sequenced: whole blood. These receptors were taken from an adult who was a healthcare worker with PCR-confirmed SARS-CoV-2 infection or an uninfected control (not recorded which).

This chain uses TRBV27 with TRBJ2-1; 10 positions agree with TRBD2. The CDR3 consists of 15 residues. CDR1 is MNHEY, CDR2 SMNVEV, per germline (reference sequence). Trimming cost V 3 bases and J 9 bases; bases outside gene matches: 8. The chain's CDR3 is CASSFGSGGPGEQFF. CDR3 nucleotides: TGTGCCAGCAGTTTTGGTAGCGGGGGGCCCGGTGAGCAGTTCTTC.

The chain couples TRBV6-2 or TRBV6-3 to TRBJ2-1; 10 bases match TRBD1. V shed 5 bases and J 8 bases; nucleotides not matched to a gene: 9. Germline lookup yields CDR1 MNHEY and CDR2 SVGEGT. This CDR3 has 15 residues. The CDR3 spells CASSPGTGVFDEQFF. The CDR3 DNA reads TGTGCCAGCAGTCCCGGGACAGGGGTTTTTGATGAGCAGTTCTTC.

This clonotype was recorded at least ten times. The rearrangement joins TRBV20-1 to TRBJ2-2; TRBD1 aligns across 9 bases. V trimming: 1 base; J trimming: 2 bases; junction bases outside the gene matches: 5. The CDR3 length is 16 residues. The V gene's germline CDR1 is DFQATT and CDR2 SNEGSKA (reference sequence). CDR3 sequence: CSARGRTGVNTGELFF. The CDR3 DNA reads as TGCAGTGCTAGAGGTCGGACAGGGGTTAACACCGGGGAGCTGTTTTTT.

This clonotype is classed as large. The rearrangement links TRBV27 to TRBJ1-2; 7 nucleotides match TRBD1. Germline-derived CDR1 and CDR2 are MNHEY and SMNVEV (reference sequence). The CDR3 loop spans 14 amino acids. Trimming cost V 3 bases and J 6 bases; bases outside gene matches: 7. CDR3 region: CASSFSDRVHGYTF. The CDR3 DNA reads as TGTGCCAGCAGTTTTTCCGACAGGGTACATGGCTACACCTTC.

This clonotype was seen repeatedly, ten times or more. This rearrangement joins TRBV10-3 to TRBJ2-7, with TRBD1 matching over 7 bases. With 0 bases clipped from V and 12 bases from J, the junction kept 5 bases outside the gene matches. Germline-derived CDR1 and CDR2 are ENHRY and SYGVKD. This CDR3 is built from 12 residues. The CDR3 loop is CAISESGTVPYF. The CDR3 DNA sequence: TGTGCCATCAGTGAGTCGGGGACAGTTCCGTACTTC.

This clonotype was detected many times. The chain is built from TRBV10-3 and TRBJ2-1, with D possibly TRBD2 on 6 matching bases. The CDR3 length is 13 residues. Trimming pared 11 bases from V and 6 bases from J, leaving 17 bases between. Germline V gene lookup returns CDR1 ENHRY and CDR2 SYGVKD. The CDR3 reads CAPQGPTSNEQFF. The CDR3 bases are TGTGCCCCTCAAGGACCGACTAGCAATGAGCAGTTCTTC.

This clonotype has a count of ten or more. The chain carries TRBV18 and TRBJ1-1; D possibly corresponds to TRBD1 (5 bases). V was pared by 2 bases and J by 8 bases, with 12 bases between. There are 13 residues in the CDR3. CDR1 is KGHSH, CDR2 LQKENI, per germline. CDR3 sequence reads: CASSPLTRTEAFF. The CDR3 coding sequence is TGTGCCAGCTCACCATTAACGCGGACAGAAGCTTTCTTT.

This clonotype occurred many times. The chain joins TRBV27 to TRBJ1-3; D is perhaps TRBD1 (5 bases). CDR3 length equals 18 residues. Germline V gives CDR1 MNHEY, CDR2 SMNVEV (reference sequence). Trimming cost V 3 bases and J 8 bases, with 26 bases left between them. The CDR3 sequence is CASSFRSPQGSSRDTIYF. CDR3 nucleotide sequence: TGTGCCAGCAGTTTTCGGTCCCCCCAGGGCTCATCAAGGGACACCATATATTTT.

This clonotype was counted many times. V and J are TRBV19 and TRBJ1-5, with 7 bases fitting TRBD1. CDR3 length equals 14 residues. With V trimmed by 0 bases and J by 4 bases, 0 bases remained unmatched. CDR1 and CDR2 from the germline V gene are LNHDA and SQIVND (reference sequence). DNA of the CDR3: TGTGCCAGTAGTATAGACAGGGGGAATCAGCCCCAGCATTTT. It is translated as CASSIDRGNQPQHF.

The rearrangement uses TRBV7-2 and TRBJ1-2; the D is unclear. Trimming shortened V by 5 bases and J by 4 bases, and 14 bases separated the two germline ends. The CDR3 is made up of 14 amino acids. From germline, CDR1 is SGHTA and CDR2 FQGNSA. CDR3 sequence: CASSPPAFPYGYTF. CDR3 DNA: TGTGCCAGCAGCCCCCCGGCCTTCCCCTATGGCTACACCTTC. Complete variable domain (other parts from reference TRBV7-2 and TRBJ1-2): GAGVSQSPSNKVTEKGKDVELRCDPISGHTALYWYRQSLGQGLEFLIYFQGNSAPDKSGLPSDRFSAERTGGSVSTLTIQRTQQEDSAVYLCASSPPAFPYGYTFGSGTRLTVV.

This clonotype occurred many times. The J gene is TRBJ1-1, the V gene TRBV12-3 or TRBV12-4; the D is unclear. The germline V and J ends were trimmed by 1 base and 1 base, with 10 bases remaining between them. The CDR3 is made up of 15 amino acids. CDR3 sequence reads: CASSLEAGGNTEAFF. In DNA, the CDR3 is TGTGCCAGCAGTTTAGAGGCAGGAGGGAACACTGAAGCTTTCTTT.

In this sample, this clonotype turned up many times. V gene TRBV27 combines with J gene TRBJ1-3; TRBD1 aligns across 7 bases. The CDR3 is 15 residues long. The germline V gene encodes CDR1 MNHEY and CDR2 SMNVEV (reference sequence). Unmatched junction bases numbered 5, after V lost 6 bases and J lost 0 bases. The CDR3 protein is CASSPWDSSGNTIYF. The CDR3 region has the DNA TGTGCCAGCAGCCCTTGGGACAGCTCTGGAAACACCATATATTTT.

This clonotype showed up many times. The chain uses TRBV12-3 or TRBV12-4 and TRBJ2-7; D may be TRBD2 (5 bases). Between the trimmed V and J ends, which lost 2 bases and 1 base, there was a span of 12 bases. The CDR3 totals 15 residues. This CDR3 is CASSLRGVGSYEQYF. The CDR3 DNA reads as TGTGCCAGCAGTTTACGGGGAGTCGGGTCCTACGAGCAGTACTTC.

Ten or more counts support this clonotype. The V call is TRBV12-5, the J call TRBJ1-2, with 9 bases lining up with TRBD1. The CDR3 totals 16 residues. V dropped 0 bases and J dropped 3; count of bases not matched to a gene: 5. From germline, CDR1 is LGHNT and CDR2 FRNRAP. CDR3 coding DNA: TGTGCTAGTGGTTTGGTCACAGGGGGCAGGTACTATGGCTACACCTTC. It specifies CASGLVTGGRYYGYTF.

There are many counts of this clonotype. The V gene is TRBV20-1, the J gene TRBJ1-5; D call uncertain. The length of the CDR3 is 14 residues. The germline V gene has CDR1 DFQATT and CDR2 SNEGSKA (reference sequence). V was trimmed by 6 bases and J by 0 bases, leaving 12 bases between them. The CDR3 is CSAGSDYSNQPQHF. The CDR3 bases are TGCAGTGCCGGTAGCGACTATAGCAATCAGCCCCAGCATTTT.

This clonotype was seen repeatedly, ten times or more. The V call is TRBV12-3 or TRBV12-4, the J call TRBJ2-2; D is perhaps TRBD1 or TRBD2 (5 bases each). V was cut by 5 bases and J by 0 bases, with 10 bases left in between. The length of the CDR3 is 15 residues. CDR3 sequence (DNA): TGTGCCAGCAGTCCTGGGACGACGAACACCGGGGAGCTGTTTTTT. Translating gives CASSPGTTNTGELFF.

About this clonotype: Since a much larger clone is just one base distant, this may be a read error. This rearrangement joins TRBV5-6 to TRBJ2-3, with a weak D call TRBD2 (5 bases). Trimming shortened V by 5 bases and J by 5 bases, and 15 bases separated the two germline ends. This CDR3 spans 14 amino acids. Germline V gene lookup returns CDR1 SGHDT and CDR2 YYEEEE. In DNA form, the CDR3 reads TGTGCCAGCAGAGGCAGGAGGTACGGAGATACGCAGTATTTT. Protein product: CASRGRRYGDTQYF.

This clonotype was seen repeatedly, ten times or more. The rearrangement links TRBV18 to TRBJ1-2, with D perhaps TRBD1 (6 bases). Germline CDR1 KGHSH, CDR2 LQKENI. The V gene lost 1 base and the J gene lost 6 bases, with 18 bases spanning the gap. The CDR3 contains 16 residues. DNA for the CDR3: TGTGCCAGCTCACCACGTCCGTCAGGGGTCTGGAATGGCTACACCTTC. It translates to CASSPRPSGVWNGYTF.

Turning to this clonotype: A clone one base away is much larger, so this may be a read error. The V call is TRBV6-1, the J call TRBJ1-1; 10 bases line up with TRBD1. The CDR3 runs to 14 residues. Germline V lookup: CDR1 MNHNS, CDR2 SASEGT. The CDR3 here is CASVRDRGNTEALF. The CDR3 nucleotides read TGTGCCAGCGTCCGGGACAGGGGTAACACTGAAGCTTTGTTT.

This clonotype was counted many times. A junction boundary mismatches the germline segment, possibly from a read error. The gene calls are TRBV30 and TRBJ1-2; 8 bases are a match to TRBD1. Looked up from germline, CDR1 is GTSNPN and CDR2 is SVGIG (reference sequence). The CDR3 spans 12 residues. CDR3 sequence reads: CAWSRKDRAQSF. The CDR3 DNA reads as TGTGCCTGGAGTCGCAAGGACAGGGCCCAGAGTTTC.

This clonotype was counted many times. This chain uses TRBV9 with TRBJ2-1; D ambiguous. In germline, CDR1 is SGDLS, CDR2 YYNGEE. Trimming pared 0 bases from V and 6 bases from J, leaving 4 bases between. The CDR3 is 12 amino acids. The CDR3 coding sequence is TGTGCCAGCAGCGTAGGGTCCAATGAGCAGTTCTTC. It translates to CASSVGSNEQFF.

This clonotype appeared many times. The gene calls are TRBV9 and TRBJ2-1; D not certain. CDR1 and CDR2 from the germline V gene are SGDLS and YYNGEE. The ends were cut back, 0 bases at V and 0 bases at J, with 10 bases in the middle. This CDR3 has 16 residues. The CDR3 DNA sequence: TGTGCCAGCAGCGTAGCTTACAGACTCTCCTACAATGAGCAGTTCTTC. Residues: CASSVAYRLSYNEQFF. Full variable domain (remainder filled in from reference TRBV9 and TRBJ2-1): DSGVTQTPKHLITATGQRVTLRCSPRSGDLSVYWYQQSLDQGLQFLIQYYNGEERAKGNILERFSAQQFPDLHSELNLSSLELGDSALYFCASSVAYRLSYNEQFFGPGTRLTVL.

This clonotype was counted at least ten times. V is TRBV5-6 and J is TRBJ1-6; a weak D match, TRBD1 (5 bases). The CDR3 is made up of 17 amino acids. V dropped 2 bases and J dropped 0 bases, with 12 bases sitting between them. Germline values: CDR1 SGHDT, CDR2 YYEEEE. CDR3 bases: TGTGCCAGCAGCTTCAAAGGGACCAGCTCCTATAATTCACCCCTCCACTTT. It encodes CASSFKGTSSYNSPLHF.

This clonotype showed up just a few times. CDR3 sequence (DNA): TGTGCCAGCAGCTTCGGAAATAGCAATCAGCCCCAGCATTTT. Translation gives CASSFGNSNQPQHF. The chain is built from TRBV11-2 and TRBJ1-5; D not certain. The CDR3 runs to 14 residues. The germline V gene encodes CDR1 SGHAT and CDR2 FQNNGV. With 3 bases removed from V and 0 bases from J, the gap between germline ends came to 6 bases.

In this sample, this clonotype turned up many times. V and J are TRBV20-1 and TRBJ2-3, with 14 bases lining up with TRBD2. Germline V gene lookup returns CDR1 DFQATT and CDR2 SNEGSKA (reference sequence). CDR3 size: 17 residues. CDR3: CSPLGLAGDTSPDTQYF. In nucleotides, the CDR3 is TGCAGCCCCCTGGGACTAGCGGGAGATACTTCGCCAGATACGCAGTATTTT.

This sequence joins TRBV12-5 and TRBJ1-1; no reliable D call. The germline V and J ends were trimmed by 1 base and 1 base, with 4 bases remaining between them. This CDR3 spans 13 amino acids. The germline CDR1 and CDR2 sequences are LGHNT and FRNRAP. The CDR3 loop is CASGLEENTEAFF. CDR3 DNA: TGTGCTAGTGGTTTGGAAGAGAACACTGAAGCTTTCTTT.

The V call is TRBV20-1, the J call TRBJ1-5; 7 positions match TRBD1. The CDR3 loop spans 14 amino acids. V lost 6 bases, J lost 0 bases, and 5 bases stayed unmatched. CDR1 and CDR2 from the germline V gene are DFQATT and SNEGSKA (reference sequence). As DNA, the CDR3 is TGCAGTGCCCGGGACAGCAGTAGCAATCAGCCCCAGCATTTT. Translating gives CSARDSSSNQPQHF.